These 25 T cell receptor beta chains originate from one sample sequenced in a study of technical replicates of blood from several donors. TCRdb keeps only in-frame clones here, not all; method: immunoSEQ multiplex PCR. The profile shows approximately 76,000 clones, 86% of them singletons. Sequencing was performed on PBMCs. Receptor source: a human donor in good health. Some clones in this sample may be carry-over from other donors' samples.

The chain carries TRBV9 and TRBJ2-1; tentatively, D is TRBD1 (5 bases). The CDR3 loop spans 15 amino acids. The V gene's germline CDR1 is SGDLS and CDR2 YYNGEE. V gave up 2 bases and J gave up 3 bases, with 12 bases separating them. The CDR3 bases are TGTGCCAGCAGCGTTACTGCAGGGTTCTACAATGAGCAGTTCTTC. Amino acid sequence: CASSVTAGFYNEQFF.

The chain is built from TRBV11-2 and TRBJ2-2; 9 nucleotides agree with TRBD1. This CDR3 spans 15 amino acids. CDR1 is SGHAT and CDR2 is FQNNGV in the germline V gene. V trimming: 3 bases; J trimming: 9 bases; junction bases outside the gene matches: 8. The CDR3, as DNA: TGTGCCAGCAGCTTGGGGACAGGGTCTTTTCGGGAGCTGTTTTTT. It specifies CASSLGTGSFRELFF. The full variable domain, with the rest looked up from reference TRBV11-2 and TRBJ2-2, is EAGVAQSPRYKIIEKRQSVAFWCNPISGHATLYWYQQILGQGPKLLIQFQNNGVVDDSQLPKDRFSAERLKGVDSTLKIQPAKLEDSAVYLCASSLGTGSFRELFFGEGSRLTVL.

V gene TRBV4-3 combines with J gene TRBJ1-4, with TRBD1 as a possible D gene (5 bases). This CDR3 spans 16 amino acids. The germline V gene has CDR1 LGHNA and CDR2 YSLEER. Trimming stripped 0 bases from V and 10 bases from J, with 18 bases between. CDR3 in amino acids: CASSQDVGEGARKLFF. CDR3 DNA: TGCGCCAGCAGCCAAGATGTGGGGGAGGGCGCGAGAAAACTGTTTTTT.

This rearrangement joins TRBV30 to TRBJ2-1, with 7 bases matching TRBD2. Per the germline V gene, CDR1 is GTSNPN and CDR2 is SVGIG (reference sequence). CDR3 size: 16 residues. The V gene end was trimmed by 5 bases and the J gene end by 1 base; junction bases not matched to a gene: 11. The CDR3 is CAWGEGSGYSYNEQFF. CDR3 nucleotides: TGTGCCTGGGGCGAGGGTAGCGGGTATTCCTACAATGAGCAGTTCTTC. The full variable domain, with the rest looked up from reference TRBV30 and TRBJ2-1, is SQTIHQWPATLVQPVGSPLSLECTVEGTSNPNLYWYRQAAGRGLQLLFYSVGIGQISSEVPQNLSASRPQDRQFILSSKKLLLSDSGFYLCAWGEGSGYSYNEQFFGPGTRLTVL.

The DNA of the CDR3 is TGCGCCAGCAGCCAGACAGACAGTTCCCTGTACGAGCAGTACTTC. This codes for CASSQTDSSLYEQYF. V gene TRBV4-1 combines with J gene TRBJ2-7, with a weak D call TRBD1 (5 bases). The germline gives CDR1 MGHRA, CDR2 YSYEKL. This CDR3 spans 15 amino acids. Deletions cut 3 bases from V and 4 bases from J, with 16 bases between.

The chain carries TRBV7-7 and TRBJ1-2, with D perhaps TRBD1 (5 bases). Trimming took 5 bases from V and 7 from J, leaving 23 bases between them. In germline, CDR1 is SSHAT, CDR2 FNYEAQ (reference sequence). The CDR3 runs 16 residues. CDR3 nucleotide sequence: TGTGCCAGCAGCCAAAAAAGTACTCAGGGAACCGCTGGCTACACCTTC. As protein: CASSQKSTQGTAGYTF.

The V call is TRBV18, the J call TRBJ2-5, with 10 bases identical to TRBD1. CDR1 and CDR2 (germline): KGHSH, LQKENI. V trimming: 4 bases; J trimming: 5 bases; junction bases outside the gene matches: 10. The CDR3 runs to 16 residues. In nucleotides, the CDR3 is TGTGCCAGCTCACTCGTGAGACAGGGGGCCGGGGAGACCCAGTACTTC. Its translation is CASSLVRQGAGETQYF.

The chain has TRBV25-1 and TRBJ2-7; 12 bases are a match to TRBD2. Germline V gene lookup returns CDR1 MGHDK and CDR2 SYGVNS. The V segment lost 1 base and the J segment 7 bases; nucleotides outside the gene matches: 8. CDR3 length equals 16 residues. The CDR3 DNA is TGTGCCAGCAGTGAATGGCCTAGCGGGGGGGCGAGGGAGCAGTACTTC. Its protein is CASSEWPSGGAREQYF.

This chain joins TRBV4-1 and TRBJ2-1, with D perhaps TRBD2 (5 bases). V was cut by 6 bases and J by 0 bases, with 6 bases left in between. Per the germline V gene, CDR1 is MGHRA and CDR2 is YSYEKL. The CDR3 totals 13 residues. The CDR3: CASRDFSYNEQFF. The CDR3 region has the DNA TGCGCCAGCAGGGACTTCTCCTACAATGAGCAGTTCTTC.

CDR3 in amino acids: CASSFRTGGNGEAFF. CDR3 in DNA: TGTGCCAGTAGTTTTCGGACAGGGGGTAATGGTGAAGCTTTCTTT. The J gene is TRBJ1-1, the V gene TRBV19, with TRBD1 matching 10 bases. Germline trimming cut 5 bases from V and 7 bases from J; bases unmatched to any gene: 10. From germline, CDR1 is LNHDA and CDR2 SQIVND (reference sequence). The CDR3 contains 15 residues.

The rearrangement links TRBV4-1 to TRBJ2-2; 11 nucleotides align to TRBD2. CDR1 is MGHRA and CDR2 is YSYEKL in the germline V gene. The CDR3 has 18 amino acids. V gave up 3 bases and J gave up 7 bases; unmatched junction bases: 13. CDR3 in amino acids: CASSHPGTSGGRGGELFF. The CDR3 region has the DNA TGCGCCAGCAGCCATCCCGGGACTAGCGGAGGACGGGGCGGGGAGCTGTTTTTT.

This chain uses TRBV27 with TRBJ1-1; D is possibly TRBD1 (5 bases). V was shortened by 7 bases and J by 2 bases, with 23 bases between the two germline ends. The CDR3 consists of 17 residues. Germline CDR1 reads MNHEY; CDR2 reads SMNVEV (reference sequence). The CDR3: CASNRMAGLGENTEAFF. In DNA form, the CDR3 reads TGTGCCAGCAACCGGATGGCAGGGCTCGGAGAAAACACTGAAGCTTTCTTT.

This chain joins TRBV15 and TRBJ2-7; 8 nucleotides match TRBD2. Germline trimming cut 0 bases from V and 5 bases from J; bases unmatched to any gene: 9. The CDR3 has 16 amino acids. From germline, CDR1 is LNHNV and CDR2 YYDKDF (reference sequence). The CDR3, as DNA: TGTGCCACCAGCAGAGATCTCAGCACGGGAGGGGACGAGCAGTACTTC. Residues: CATSRDLSTGGDEQYF.

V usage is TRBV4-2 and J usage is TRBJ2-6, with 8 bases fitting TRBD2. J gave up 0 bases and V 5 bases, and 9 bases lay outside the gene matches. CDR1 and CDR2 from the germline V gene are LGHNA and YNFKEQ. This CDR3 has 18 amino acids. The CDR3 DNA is TGTGCCAGCAGCACCACGGGGGGGCCGAACTCTGGGGCCAACGTCCTGACTTTC. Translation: CASSTTGGPNSGANVLTF.

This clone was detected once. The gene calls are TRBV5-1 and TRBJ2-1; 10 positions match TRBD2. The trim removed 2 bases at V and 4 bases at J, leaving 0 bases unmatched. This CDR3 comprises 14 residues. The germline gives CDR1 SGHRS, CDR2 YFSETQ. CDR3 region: CASSFSGRYNEQFF. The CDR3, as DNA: TGCGCCAGCAGCTTTAGCGGGAGGTACAATGAGCAGTTCTTC. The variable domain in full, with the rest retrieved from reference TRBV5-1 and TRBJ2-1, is KAGVTQTPRYLIKTRGQQVTLSCSPISGHRSVSWYQQTPGQGLQFLFEYFSETQRNKGNFPGRFSGRQFSNSRSEMNVSTLELGDSALYLCASSFSGRYNEQFFGPGTRLTVL.

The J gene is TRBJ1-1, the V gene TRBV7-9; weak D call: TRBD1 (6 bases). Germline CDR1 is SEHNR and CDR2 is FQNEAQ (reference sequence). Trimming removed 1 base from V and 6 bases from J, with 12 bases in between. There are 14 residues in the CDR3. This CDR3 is CASSLVAQGAEAFF. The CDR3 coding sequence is TGTGCCAGCAGCTTAGTAGCACAGGGAGCTGAAGCTTTCTTT.

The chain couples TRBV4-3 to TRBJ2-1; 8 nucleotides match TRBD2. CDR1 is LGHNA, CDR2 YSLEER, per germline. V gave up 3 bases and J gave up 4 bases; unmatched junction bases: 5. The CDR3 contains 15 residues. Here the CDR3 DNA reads TGCGCCAGCAGCCAGGGACTAGTGGATTACAATGAGCAGTTCTTC. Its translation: CASSQGLVDYNEQFF.

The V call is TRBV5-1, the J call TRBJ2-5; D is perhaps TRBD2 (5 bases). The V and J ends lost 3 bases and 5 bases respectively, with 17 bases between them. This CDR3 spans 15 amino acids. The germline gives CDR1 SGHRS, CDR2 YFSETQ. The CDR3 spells CASSSGLEVEETQYF. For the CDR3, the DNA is TGCGCCAGCAGCTCCGGATTGGAGGTTGAGGAGACCCAGTACTTC.

Written as DNA, the CDR3 is TGTGCCAGCCGGGACATCTGTGATCAGCCCCAGCATTTT. This gives the protein CASRDICDQPQHF. This chain connects TRBV6-7 to TRBJ1-5; D perhaps matches TRBD1 (6 bases). TRBV6-7 qualifies as an ORF whose function is uncertain. The V end was cut by 8 bases, the J end by 5 bases, with 13 bases between. The CDR3 has 13 residues.

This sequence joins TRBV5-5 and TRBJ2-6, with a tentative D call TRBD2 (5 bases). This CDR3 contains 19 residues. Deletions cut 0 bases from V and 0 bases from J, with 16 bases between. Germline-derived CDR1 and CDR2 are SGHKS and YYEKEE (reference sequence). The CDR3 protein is CASSLAGEGSRSGANVLTF. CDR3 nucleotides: TGTGCCAGCAGCTTGGCCGGGGAAGGGTCACGCTCTGGGGCCAACGTCCTGACTTTC.

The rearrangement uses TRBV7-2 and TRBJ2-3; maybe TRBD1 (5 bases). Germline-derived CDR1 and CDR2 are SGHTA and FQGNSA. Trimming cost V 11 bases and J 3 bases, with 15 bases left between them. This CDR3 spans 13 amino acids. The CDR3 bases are TGTGCCGGCCAGGCAGGGCTGACAGATACGCAGTATTTT. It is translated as CAGQAGLTDTQYF.

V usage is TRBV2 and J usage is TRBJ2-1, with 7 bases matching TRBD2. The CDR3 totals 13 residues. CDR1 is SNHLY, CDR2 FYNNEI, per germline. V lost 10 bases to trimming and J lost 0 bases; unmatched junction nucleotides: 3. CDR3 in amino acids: CAISGISYNEQFF. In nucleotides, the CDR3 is TGTGCCATCAGCGGGATCTCCTACAATGAGCAGTTCTTC.

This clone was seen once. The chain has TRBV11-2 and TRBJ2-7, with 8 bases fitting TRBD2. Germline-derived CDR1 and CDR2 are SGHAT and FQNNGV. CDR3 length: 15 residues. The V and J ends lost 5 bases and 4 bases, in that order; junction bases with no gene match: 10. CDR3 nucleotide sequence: TGTGCCAGCAGCACCCACGATGCGGGGGGTTACGAGCAGTACTTC. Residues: CASSTHDAGGYEQYF.

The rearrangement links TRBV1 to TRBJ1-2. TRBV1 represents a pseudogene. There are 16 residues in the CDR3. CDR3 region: CTSRCGSLRKTYGYTF. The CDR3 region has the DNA TGCACCAGCAGGTGTGGGAGTTTGCGAAAGACCTATGGCTACACCTTC.

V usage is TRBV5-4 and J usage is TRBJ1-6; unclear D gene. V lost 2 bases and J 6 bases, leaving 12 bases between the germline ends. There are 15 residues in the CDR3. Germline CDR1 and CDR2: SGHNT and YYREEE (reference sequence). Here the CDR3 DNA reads TGTGCCAGCAGCTTCACGACTTCTGGTAATTCACCCCTCCACTTT. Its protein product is CASSFTTSGNSPLHF.